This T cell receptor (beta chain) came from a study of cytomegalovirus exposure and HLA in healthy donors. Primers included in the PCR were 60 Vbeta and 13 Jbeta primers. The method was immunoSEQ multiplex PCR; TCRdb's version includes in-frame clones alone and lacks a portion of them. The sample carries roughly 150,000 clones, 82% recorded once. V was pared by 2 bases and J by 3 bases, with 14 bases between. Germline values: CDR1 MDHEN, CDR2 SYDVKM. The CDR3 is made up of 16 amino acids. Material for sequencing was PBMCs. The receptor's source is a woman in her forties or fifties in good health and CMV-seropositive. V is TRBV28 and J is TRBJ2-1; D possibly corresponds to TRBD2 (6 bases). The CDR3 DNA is TGTGCCAGCAGTTTAGTTGAGGAGGGAAGCTACAATGAGCAGTTCTTC. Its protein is CASSLVEEGSYNEQFF.